This T cell receptor (beta chain) was recorded in a study of cytomegalovirus exposure and HLA in healthy donors. Germline CDR1 SGHRS, CDR2 YFSETQ. Trimming stripped 5 bases from V and 7 bases from J, with 18 bases between. The CDR3 sequence is 14 residues long. Libraries were prepared by immunoSEQ multiplex PCR; TCRdb keeps only in-frame clonotypes and omits some of them. The data contain around 230,000 clones, approximately 83% of them singletons. This chain joins TRBV5-1 and TRBJ1-2; perhaps TRBD1 as D (6 bases). The receptor's source is a young woman in good health and CMV-seropositive. The sequenced material came from PBMCs. The CDR3 loop reads CASRSSQGFSGYTF. The CDR3 DNA reads as TGCGCCAGCAGAAGCTCGCAGGGGTTCTCTGGCTACACCTTC.